Listed below are T cell receptor beta chains from one sample, sequenced in a study of naive and memory T cell subsets. One entry per CDR3 protein results from TCRdb running MiXCR on the UMI-ligation and nested PCR reads. Of 130,000 to 150,000 distinct CDR3 sequences in the sample, about 18% were seen once. Sequenced input: naive CD4+ T cells from blood. These receptors all come from a human donor in good health. The CDR3 runs from the conserved cysteine through the conserved F or W. D genes are given only for firm matches. Clone size appears in some rows only: once, few, many, or a class for an expanded clone.

>TRBJ2-1|.|.|TRBV5-1
TGCGCCAGCAGCTTCAGGGGTTCCTACAATGAGCAGTTCTTC
CASSFRGSYNEQFF
>TRBJ2-3|.|.|TRBV20-1
TGCAGTGCTAGAATCGCCGGAGGGACAGATACGCAGTATTTT
CSARIAGGTDTQYF
>TRBJ2-5|few|.|TRBV6-6
TGTGCCAGCAGTCCCCGGGGGGCAGGGTCAAAAGAGACCCAGTACTTC
CASSPRGAGSKETQYF
>TRBJ2-7|.|TRBD1|TRBV5-1
TGCGCCAGCAGCTTGGCCCAGACAGGGGAAAACGAGCAGTACTTC
CASSLAQTGENEQYF
>TRBJ2-2|.|TRBD1|TRBV24-1
TGTGCCACCAGTGATGCCGGGACAGATGGCGGGGAGCTGTTTTTT
CATSDAGTDGGELFF
>TRBJ1-1|.|.|TRBV5-5
TGTGCCAGCAGCCCCCACCTGGGGGCGTTGAACACTGAAGCTTTCTTT
CASSPHLGALNTEAFF
>TRBJ1-4|few|TRBD1|TRBV6-6
TGTGCCAGCAGTCCGGGACAGATAACAACTAATGAAAAACTGTTTTTT
CASSPGQITTNEKLFF
>TRBJ2-7|many|.|TRBV9
TGTGCCAGCAGCTTTGGGGGCTTCGAGCAGTACTTC
CASSFGGFEQYF
>TRBJ2-7|few|TRBD1|TRBV5-1
TGCGCCAGCAGCCCGTTGGTATTGGACAGGGTGTCAAGCCGAGCCTACGAGCAGTACTTC
CASSPLVLDRVSSRAYEQYF
>TRBJ1-2|few|.|TRBV4-3
TGCGCCAGCAGCCAAGAAAGGGGTAGTGGTAACACCTTC
CASSQERGSGNTF
>TRBJ2-2|.|.|TRBV3-1
TGTGCCAGCAGCCTCGGCCTTGACGGCACCGGGGAGCTGTTTTTT
CASSLGLDGTGELFF
>TRBJ2-1|few|TRBD1|TRBV20-1
TGCAGTGCTAGGGACAGGGGTACTGAGCAGTTCTTC
CSARDRGTEQFF
>TRBJ2-4|few|TRBD2|TRBV20-1
TGCAGTGCTAGAGCGCGGGGGGCAAACATTCAGTACTTC
CSARARGANIQYF
>TRBJ2-5|few|TRBD1|TRBV20-1
TGCAGTGCTAGACCCATACAGGGGGCAGGAGAGACCCAGTACTTC
CSARPIQGAGETQYF
>TRBJ2-7|few|TRBD1|TRBV20-1
TGCAGTGGAGGGGACAGGGTCGGGAGCGAGCAGTACTTC
CSGGDRVGSEQYF
>TRBJ2-7|many|.|TRBV20-1
TGCAGTGCTAGGGATAACTACGAGCAGTACTTC
CSARDNYEQYF
>TRBJ2-7|.|TRBD2|TRBV28
TGTGCCAGCAGTTTTCTAGCGGGGGCCCCCAGCCACGAGCAGTACTTC
CASSFLAGAPSHEQYF
>TRBJ2-1|.|.|TRBV28
TGTGCCAGCAGTTTAAAGGAGGGGCAGTTCTTC
CASSLKEGQFF
>TRBJ2-7|many|.|TRBV18
TGTGCCAGCTCACCCCGGTTGGGGGATGTCGCCTACGAGCAGTACTTC
CASSPRLGDVAYEQYF
>TRBJ2-1|.|.|TRBV7-2
TGTGCCAGCAGCTTAGCGGGACTCTACGATGAGCAGTTCTTC
CASSLAGLYDEQFF
>TRBJ2-1|.|TRBD2|TRBV5-1
TGCGCCAGCAGCAGTTTAGCGGGAGGGGCTAATGAGCAGTTCTTC
CASSSLAGGANEQFF
>TRBJ1-2|.|.|TRBV20-1
TGCAGTGCTAGTGACAGATATCGCAACTATGGCTACACCTTC
CSASDRYRNYGYTF
>TRBJ1-6|few|TRBD1|TRBV29-1
TGCAGCGTTGACCTGACAGGGATGAATAATTCACCCCTCCACTTT
CSVDLTGMNNSPLHF
>TRBJ2-5|.|TRBD2|TRBV24-1
TGTGCCACCAGTGATGGCTTACTAGCGGGAGTTTCGGAGACCCAGTACTTC
CATSDGLLAGVSETQYF
>TRBJ2-7|few|TRBD1|TRBV15
TGTGCCACCAGCAGGGACAGGGGCCCCTACGAGCAGTACTTC
CATSRDRGPYEQYF
>TRBJ1-6|few|TRBD1|TRBV19
TGTGCCAGTAGGAACCGCGGACAGGGCGCTTCACCCCTCCACTTT
CASRNRGQGASPLHF
>TRBJ1-5|.|.|TRBV2
TGTGCCAGCAGTGAAAATCCAGGGGGCAATCAGCCCCAGCATTTT
CASSENPGGNQPQHF